This T cell receptor beta chain was found in a study of blood T cell repertoires in COVID-19. For the study at large: The origin of the acute and convalescent COVID-19 samples was the United States, Italy and Spain. PBMCs, B-cell-depleted T cells, or T cells provided the cDNA or gDNA that made up the material.

Profiling relied on immunoSEQ multiplex PCR, and the TCRdb table lists in-frame clones only, not all of them. The sample contains about 190,000 clones, about 81% of which appear only once. This CDR3 spans 19 amino acids. Per the germline V gene, CDR1 is MGHRA and CDR2 is YSYEKL. Deletions cut 6 bases from V and 0 bases from J, with 24 bases between. The genes are TRBV4-1 and TRBJ1-3; D gene unclear. This sequence was found in a man between 25 and 39 years old with active or convalescent COVID-19. Sample: peripheral blood. CDR3 bases: TGCGCCAGCAGTCTTCCTATTGGGCCGCTCGTACGCTCTGGAAACACCATATATTTT. This translates into CASSLPIGPLVRSGNTIYF.